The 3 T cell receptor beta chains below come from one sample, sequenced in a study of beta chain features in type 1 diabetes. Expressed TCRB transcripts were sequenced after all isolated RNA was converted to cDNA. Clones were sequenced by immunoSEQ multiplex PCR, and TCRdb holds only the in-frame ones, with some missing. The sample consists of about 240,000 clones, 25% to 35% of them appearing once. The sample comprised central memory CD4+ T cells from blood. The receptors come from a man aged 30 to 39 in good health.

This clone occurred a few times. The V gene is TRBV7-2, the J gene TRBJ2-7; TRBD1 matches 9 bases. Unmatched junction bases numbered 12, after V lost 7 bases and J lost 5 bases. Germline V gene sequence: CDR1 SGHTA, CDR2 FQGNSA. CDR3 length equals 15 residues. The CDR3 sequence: CASTLSRDRANEQYF. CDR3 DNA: TGTGCCAGCACATTATCCCGGGACAGGGCCAACGAGCAGTACTTC.

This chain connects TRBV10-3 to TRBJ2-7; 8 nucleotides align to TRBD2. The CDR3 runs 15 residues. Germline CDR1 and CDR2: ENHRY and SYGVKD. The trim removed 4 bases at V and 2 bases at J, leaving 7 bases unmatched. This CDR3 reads CAISVEPGGTYEQYF. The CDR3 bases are TGTGCCATCAGTGTCGAGCCGGGGGGGACCTACGAGCAGTACTTC.

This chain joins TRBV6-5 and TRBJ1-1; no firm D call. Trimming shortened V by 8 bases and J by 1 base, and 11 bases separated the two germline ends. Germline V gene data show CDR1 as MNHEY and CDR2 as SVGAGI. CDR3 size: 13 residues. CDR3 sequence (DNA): TGTGCCAGCGGGAGAGGAGCGAACACTGAAGCTTTCTTT. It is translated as CASGRGANTEAFF.